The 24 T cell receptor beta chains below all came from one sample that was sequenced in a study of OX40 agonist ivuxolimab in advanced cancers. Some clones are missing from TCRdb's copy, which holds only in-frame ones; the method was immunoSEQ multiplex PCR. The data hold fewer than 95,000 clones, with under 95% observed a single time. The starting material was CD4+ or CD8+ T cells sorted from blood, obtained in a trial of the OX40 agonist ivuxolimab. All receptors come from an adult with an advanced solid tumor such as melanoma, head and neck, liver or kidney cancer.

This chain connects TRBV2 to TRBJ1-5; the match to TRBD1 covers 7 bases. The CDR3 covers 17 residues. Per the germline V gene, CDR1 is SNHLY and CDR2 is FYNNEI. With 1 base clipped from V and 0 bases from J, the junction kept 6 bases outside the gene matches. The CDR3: CASSEEGARVSNQPQHF. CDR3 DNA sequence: TGTGCCAGCAGTGAAGAGGGGGCCAGGGTTAGCAATCAGCCCCAGCATTTT.

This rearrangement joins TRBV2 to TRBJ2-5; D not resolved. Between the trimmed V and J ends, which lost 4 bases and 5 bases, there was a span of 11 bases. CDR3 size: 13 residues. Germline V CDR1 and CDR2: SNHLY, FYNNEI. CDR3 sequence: CASSVGSPETQYF. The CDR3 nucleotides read TGTGCCAGCAGTGTCGGATCGCCGGAGACCCAGTACTTC. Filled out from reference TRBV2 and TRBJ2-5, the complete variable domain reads EPEVTQTPSHQVTQMGQEVILRCVPISNHLYFYWYRQILGQKVEFLVSFYNNEISEKSEIFDDQFSVERPDGSNFTLKIRSTKLEDSAMYFCASSVGSPETQYFGPGTRLLVL.

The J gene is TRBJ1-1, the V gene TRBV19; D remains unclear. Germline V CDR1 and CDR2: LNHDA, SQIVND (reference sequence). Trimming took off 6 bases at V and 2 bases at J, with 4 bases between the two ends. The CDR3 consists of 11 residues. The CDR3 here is CASRDNTEAFF. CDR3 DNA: TGTGCCAGTAGGGATAACACTGAAGCTTTCTTT.

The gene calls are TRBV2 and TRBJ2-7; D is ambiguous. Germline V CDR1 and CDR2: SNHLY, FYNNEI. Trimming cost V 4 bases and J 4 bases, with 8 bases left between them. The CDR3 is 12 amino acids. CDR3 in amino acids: CASSANYYEQYF. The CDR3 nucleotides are TGTGCCAGCAGTGCCAACTATTACGAGCAGTACTTC. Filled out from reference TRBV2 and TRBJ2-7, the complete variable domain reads EPEVTQTPSHQVTQMGQEVILRCVPISNHLYFYWYRQILGQKVEFLVSFYNNEISEKSEIFDDQFSVERPDGSNFTLKIRSTKLEDSAMYFCASSANYYEQYFGPGTRLTVT.

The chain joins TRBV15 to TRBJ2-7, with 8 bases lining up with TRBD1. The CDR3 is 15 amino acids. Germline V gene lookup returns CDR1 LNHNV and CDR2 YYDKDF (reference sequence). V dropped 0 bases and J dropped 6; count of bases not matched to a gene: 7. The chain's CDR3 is CATSRDYAGGAEQYF. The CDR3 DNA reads TGTGCCACCAGCAGAGATTACGCAGGGGGCGCCGAGCAGTACTTC.

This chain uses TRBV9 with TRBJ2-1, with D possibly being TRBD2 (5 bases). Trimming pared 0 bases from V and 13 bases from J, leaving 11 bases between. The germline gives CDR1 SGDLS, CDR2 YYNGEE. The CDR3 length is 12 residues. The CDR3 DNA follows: TGTGCCAGCAGCGTAGGGGAAGGGAGTCAGTTCTTC. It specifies CASSVGEGSQFF.

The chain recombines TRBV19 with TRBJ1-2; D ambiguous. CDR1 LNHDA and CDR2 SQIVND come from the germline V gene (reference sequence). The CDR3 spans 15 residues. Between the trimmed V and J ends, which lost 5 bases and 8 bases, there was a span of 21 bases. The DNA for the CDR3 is TGTGCCAGTAGTTCTGGTCACCTCCTCGCTGGGGGCTACACCTTC. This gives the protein CASSSGHLLAGGYTF. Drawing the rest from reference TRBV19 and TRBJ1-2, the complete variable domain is DGGITQSPKYLFRKEGQNVTLSCEQNLNHDAMYWYRQDPGQGLRLIYYSQIVNDFQKGDIAEGYSVSREKKESFPLTVTSAQKNPTAFYLCASSSGHLLAGGYTFGSGTRLTVV.

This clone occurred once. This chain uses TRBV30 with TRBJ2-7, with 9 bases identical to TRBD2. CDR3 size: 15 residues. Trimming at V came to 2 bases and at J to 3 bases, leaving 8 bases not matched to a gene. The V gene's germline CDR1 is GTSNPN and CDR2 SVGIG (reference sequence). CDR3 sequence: CAWSLRGGSVYEQYF. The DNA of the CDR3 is TGTGCCTGGAGTTTGCGGGGGGGGAGTGTCTACGAGCAGTACTTC.

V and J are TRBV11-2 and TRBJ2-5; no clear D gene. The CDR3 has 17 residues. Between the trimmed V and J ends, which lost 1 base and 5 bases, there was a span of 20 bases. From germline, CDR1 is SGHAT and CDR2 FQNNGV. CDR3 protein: CASSLGARQGTEETQYF. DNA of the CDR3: TGTGCCAGCAGCTTAGGGGCCAGACAAGGAACCGAGGAGACCCAGTACTTC.

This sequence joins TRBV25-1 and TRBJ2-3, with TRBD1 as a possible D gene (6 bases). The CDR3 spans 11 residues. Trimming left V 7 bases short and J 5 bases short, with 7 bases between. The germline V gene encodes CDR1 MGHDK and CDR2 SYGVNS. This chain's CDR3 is CASKGGDTQYF. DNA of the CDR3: TGTGCCAGCAAAGGGGGAGATACGCAGTATTTT. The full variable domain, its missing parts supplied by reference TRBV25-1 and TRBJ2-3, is EADIYQTPRYLVIGTGKKITLECSQTMGHDKMYWYQQDPGMELHLIHYSYGVNSTEKGDLSSESTVSRIRTEHFPLTLESARPSHTSQYLCASKGGDTQYFGPGTRLTVL.

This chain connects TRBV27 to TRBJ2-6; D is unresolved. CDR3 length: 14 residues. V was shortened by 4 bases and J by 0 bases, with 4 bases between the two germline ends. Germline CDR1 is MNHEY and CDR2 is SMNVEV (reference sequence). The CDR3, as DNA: TGTGCCAGCAGTTCTCTCTCTGGGGCCAACGTCCTGACTTTC. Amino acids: CASSSLSGANVLTF. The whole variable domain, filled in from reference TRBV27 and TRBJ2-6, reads EAQVTQNPRYLITVTGKKLTVTCSQNMNHEYMSWYRQDPGLGLRQIYYSMNVEVTDKGDVPEGYKVSRKEKRNFPLILESPSPNQTSLYFCASSSLSGANVLTFGAGSRLTVL.

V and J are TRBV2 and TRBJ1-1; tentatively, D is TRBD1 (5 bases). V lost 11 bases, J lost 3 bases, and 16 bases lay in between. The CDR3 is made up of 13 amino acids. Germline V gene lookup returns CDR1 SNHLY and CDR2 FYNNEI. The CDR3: CASGILRDTEAFF. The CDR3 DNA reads TGTGCCTCGGGCATCCTCAGGGACACTGAAGCTTTCTTT.

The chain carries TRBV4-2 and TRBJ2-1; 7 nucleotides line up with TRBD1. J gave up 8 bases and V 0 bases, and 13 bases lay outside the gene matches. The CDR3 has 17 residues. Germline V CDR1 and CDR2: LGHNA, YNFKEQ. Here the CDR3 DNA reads TGTGCCAGCAGCCAAGATATTGTGACAGGGTACCTGGATGAGCAGTTCTTC. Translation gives CASSQDIVTGYLDEQFF.

CDR3 in DNA: TGTGCCAGCGGAGCCGGGACCACGATCTACAATGAGCAGTTCTTC. Its protein product is CASGAGTTIYNEQFF. The chain links TRBV2 to TRBJ2-1; TRBD1 or TRBD2 may be the D gene (5 bases each). This CDR3 is 15 amino acids long. CDR1 SNHLY and CDR2 FYNNEI come from the germline V gene. V shed 8 bases and J shed 3 bases, with 17 bases lying between them.

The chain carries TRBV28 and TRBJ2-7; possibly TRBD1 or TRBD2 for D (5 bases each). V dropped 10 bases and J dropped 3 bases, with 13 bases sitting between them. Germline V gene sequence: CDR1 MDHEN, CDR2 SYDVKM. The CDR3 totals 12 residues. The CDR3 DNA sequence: TGTGCCACCGACGGGGCCCTCTACGAGCAGTACTTC. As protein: CATDGALYEQYF.

CDR3 in amino acids: CASSLSGPYEQYF. The CDR3 nucleotides read TGTGCCAGCAGTTTAAGCGGGCCCTACGAGCAGTACTTC. The chain carries TRBV28 and TRBJ2-7; tentatively, D is TRBD2 (6 bases). This CDR3 is 13 amino acids long. Deletions cut 2 bases from V and 2 bases from J, with 7 bases between. Germline lookup yields CDR1 MDHEN and CDR2 SYDVKM. Filled out from reference TRBV28 and TRBJ2-7, the complete variable domain reads DVKVTQSSRYLVKRTGEKVFLECVQDMDHENMFWYRQDPGLGLRLIYFSYDVKMKEKGDIPEGYSVSREKKERFSLILESASTNQTSMYLCASSLSGPYEQYFGPGTRLTVT.

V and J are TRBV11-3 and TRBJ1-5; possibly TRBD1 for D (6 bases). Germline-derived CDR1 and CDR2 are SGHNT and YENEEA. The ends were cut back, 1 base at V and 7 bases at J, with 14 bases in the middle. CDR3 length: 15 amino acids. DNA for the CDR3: TGTGCCAGCAGCTTAGGTATGGGGGCAGGGCAGCCCCAGCATTTT. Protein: CASSLGMGAGQPQHF.

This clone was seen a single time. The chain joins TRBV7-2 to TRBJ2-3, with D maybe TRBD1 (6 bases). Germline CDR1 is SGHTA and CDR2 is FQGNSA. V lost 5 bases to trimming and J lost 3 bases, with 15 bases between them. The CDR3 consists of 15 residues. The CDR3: CASSPRTVQTDTQYF. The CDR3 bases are TGTGCCAGCAGCCCCCGGACAGTCCAAACAGATACGCAGTATTTT. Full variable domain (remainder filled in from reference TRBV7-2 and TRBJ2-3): GAGVSQSPSNKVTEKGKDVELRCDPISGHTALYWYRQSLGQGLEFLIYFQGNSAPDKSGLPSDRFSAERTGGSVSTLTIQRTQQEDSAVYLCASSPRTVQTDTQYFGPGTRLTVL.

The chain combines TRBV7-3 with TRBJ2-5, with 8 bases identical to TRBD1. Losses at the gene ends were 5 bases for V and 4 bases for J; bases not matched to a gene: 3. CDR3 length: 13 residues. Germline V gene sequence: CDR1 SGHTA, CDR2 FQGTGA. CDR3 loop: CASSTGQGETQYF. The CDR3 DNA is TGTGCCAGCAGCACAGGACAGGGAGAGACCCAGTACTTC.

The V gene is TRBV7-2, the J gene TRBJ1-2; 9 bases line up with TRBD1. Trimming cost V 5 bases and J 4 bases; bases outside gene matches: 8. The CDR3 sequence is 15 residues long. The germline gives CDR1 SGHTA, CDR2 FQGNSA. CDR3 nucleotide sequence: TGTGCCAGCAGCGCAAAACAGGGGGCCCCCTATGGCTACACCTTC. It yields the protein CASSAKQGAPYGYTF.

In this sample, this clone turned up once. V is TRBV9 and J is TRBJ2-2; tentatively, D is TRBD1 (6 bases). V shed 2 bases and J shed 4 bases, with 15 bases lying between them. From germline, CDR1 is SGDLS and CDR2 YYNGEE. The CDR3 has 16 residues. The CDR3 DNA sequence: TGTGCCAGCAGCGTCCAAACCGGGACACCCACCGGGGAGCTGTTTTTT. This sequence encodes CASSVQTGTPTGELFF.

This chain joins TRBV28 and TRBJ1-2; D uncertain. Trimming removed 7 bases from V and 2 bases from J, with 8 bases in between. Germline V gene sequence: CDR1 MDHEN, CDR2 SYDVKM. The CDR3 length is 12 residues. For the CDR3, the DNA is TGTGCCAGCAATCAAGGGAACTATGGCTACACCTTC. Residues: CASNQGNYGYTF.

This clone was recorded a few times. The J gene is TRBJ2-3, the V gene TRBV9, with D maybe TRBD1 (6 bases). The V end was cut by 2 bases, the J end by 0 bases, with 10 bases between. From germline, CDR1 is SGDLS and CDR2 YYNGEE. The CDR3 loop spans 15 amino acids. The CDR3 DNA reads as TGTGCCAGCAGCGTTGGGGGCGGTAGCACAGATACGCAGTATTTT. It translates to CASSVGGGSTDTQYF. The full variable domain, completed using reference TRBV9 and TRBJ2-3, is DSGVTQTPKHLITATGQRVTLRCSPRSGDLSVYWYQQSLDQGLQFLIQYYNGEERAKGNILERFSAQQFPDLHSELNLSSLELGDSALYFCASSVGGGSTDTQYFGPGTRLTVL.

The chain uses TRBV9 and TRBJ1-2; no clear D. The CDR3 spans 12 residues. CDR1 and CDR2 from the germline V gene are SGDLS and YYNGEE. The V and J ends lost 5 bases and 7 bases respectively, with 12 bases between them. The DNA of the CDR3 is TGTGCCAGCAGTAGTGGGCATGGTGGCTACACCTTC. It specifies CASSSGHGGYTF.